This is a list of T cell receptor beta chains from one sample in a study of T-cell memory formation after mild COVID-19. A single record per CDR3 protein comes from TCRdb applying MiXCR to the 5' RACE reads. The profile shows roughly 51,000 distinct CDR3 sequences, around 7.2% of them singletons. The sequenced sample consisted of PBMCs or a T cell subset sorted from them (not recorded which). The receptors derive from a man between 18 and 29 years old who had mild COVID-19 (a few samples of this study predate the infection). Cell type and time point are not known. Each CDR3 is given with its conserved first and last residue. The D gene is left open where the match is weak. Where a row states a size, it is once, few, many or the class of an expanded clone; other rows omit it.

d_gene,j_gene,abundance,v_gene,CDR3aa,CDR3nt
.,TRBJ2-1,few,TRBV10-3,CAIGSQASSNEQFF,TGTGCCATCGGGTCGCAGGCCTCCTCCAATGAGCAGTTCTTC
.,TRBJ2-2,many,TRBV7-9,CASSLGPSELFF,TGTGCCAGCAGCTTAGGTCCCTCGGAGCTGTTTTTT
TRBD2,TRBJ2-1,.,TRBV20-1,CSADSGLAGGDEQFF,TGCAGTGCCGACTCGGGACTAGCGGGGGGGGATGAGCAGTTCTTC
TRBD1,TRBJ2-7,.,TRBV4-2,CASSQEGDSPIYYEQYF,TGTGCCAGCAGCCAAGAGGGGGACAGTCCCATTTACTACGAGCAGTACTTC
TRBD1,TRBJ1-6,few,TRBV7-9,CASSPSGGAESPLHF,TGTGCCAGCAGCCCATCAGGGGGCGCGGAATCACCCCTCCACTTT
.,TRBJ2-7,.,TRBV12-3/TRBV12-4,CASGKTGLSSYEQYF,TGTGCCAGCGGAAAAACTGGTCTTAGCTCCTACGAGCAGTACTTC
.,TRBJ2-3,many,TRBV4-2,CASSLLPGANPTDTQYF,TGTGCCAGCAGCCTCCTTCCAGGGGCTAACCCCACAGATACGCAGTATTTT
TRBD1,TRBJ2-2,few,TRBV5-1,CASSVDRPTGELFF,TGCGCCAGCAGCGTGGACAGGCCCACCGGGGAGCTGTTTTTT
.,TRBJ1-1,few,TRBV4-3,CASSQEMNTEAFF,TGCGCCAGCAGCCAAGAAATGAACACTGAAGCTTTCTTT
.,TRBJ2-5,.,TRBV5-6,CASSSELAPAQYF,TGTGCCAGCAGCTCGGAACTGGCCCCGGCCCAGTACTTC
.,TRBJ1-1,.,TRBV3-1,CASSQNENTEAFF,TGTGCCAGCAGCCAAAATGAAAACACTGAAGCTTTCTTT
TRBD2,TRBJ2-1,few,TRBV4-3,CASSQGGRGAYNEQFF,TGCGCCAGCAGCCAAGGTGGCCGGGGGGCCTACAATGAGCAGTTCTTC
TRBD2,TRBJ2-3,few,TRBV20-1,CRPGAGDTDTQYF,TGCAGGCCAGGAGCGGGGGACACAGATACGCAGTATTTT
.,TRBJ1-4,many,TRBV4-1,CASSQLRSEKLFF,TGCGCCAGCAGCCAATTACGGTCTGAAAAACTGTTTTTT
TRBD2,TRBJ2-5,many,TRBV28,CASSFPRTGGPETQYF,TGTGCCAGCAGTTTCCCCCGGACGGGGGGGCCAGAGACCCAGTACTTC
.,TRBJ1-6,.,TRBV13,CASSRGVVDSPLHF,TGTGCCAGCAGCCGAGGGGTTGTGGATTCACCCCTCCACTTT
.,TRBJ2-5,.,TRBV25-1,CASLDRITGETQYF,TGTGCCAGCCTCGACCGGATTACAGGGGAGACCCAGTACTTC
TRBD1,TRBJ2-7,.,TRBV7-8,CASSPGTADEQYF,TGTGCCAGCAGCCCCGGGACAGCCGACGAGCAGTACTTC
.,TRBJ2-2,many,TRBV5-1,CASSGALVDGELFF,TGCGCCAGCAGCGGAGCGTTGGTGGACGGGGAGCTGTTTTTT
.,TRBJ2-1,many,TRBV2,CASSGISRSEQFF,TGTGCCAGCAGTGGGATCTCGCGTAGTGAGCAGTTCTTC
.,TRBJ2-2,few,TRBV12-3/TRBV12-4,CASSPSAGELFF,TGTGCCAGCAGCCCTAGCGCCGGGGAGCTGTTTTTT
.,TRBJ2-6,many,TRBV7-7,CASSPSSGANVLTF,TGTGCCAGCAGCCCGAGCTCTGGGGCCAACGTCCTGACTTTC
TRBD2,TRBJ2-2,.,TRBV7-3,CASSLGTSTGEMFF,TGTGCCAGCAGCCTAGGGACTAGCACCGGGGAGATGTTTTTT
.,TRBJ2-7,.,TRBV20-1,CSARLDYVPEQYF,TGCAGTGCTAGACTTGACTATGTTCCCGAGCAGTACTTC
.,TRBJ1-6,many,TRBV7-2,CASRPGGARIGSPLHF,TGTGCCAGCAGGCCGGGGGGGGCCCGGATTGGGTCACCCCTCCACTTT
.,TRBJ2-3,many,TRBV4-3,CASSQDFRTYSLDTQYF,TGCGCCAGCAGCCAAGATTTCAGGACCTATTCTTTAGATACGCAGTATTTT
.,TRBJ2-2,.,TRBV25-1,CASSGYSANTGELFF,TGTGCCAGCAGTGGATATTCCGCTAACACCGGGGAGCTGTTTTTT
.,TRBJ2-5,many,TRBV12-3/TRBV12-4,CASSPFMGGGRETQYF,TGTGCCAGCAGCCCGTTCATGGGGGGGGGGCGAGAGACCCAGTACTTC
.,TRBJ1-2,few,TRBV18,CASSPMTANYGYTF,TGTGCCAGCTCACCGATGACAGCGAACTATGGCTACACCTTC
.,TRBJ1-1,few,TRBV7-9,CASSPFGGNTEAFF,TGTGCCAGCAGCCCCTTTGGGGGGAACACTGAAGCTTTCTTT
.,TRBJ2-1,.,TRBV7-3,CASSPQTGTYNEQFF,TGTGCCAGCAGCCCGCAAACAGGGACCTACAATGAGCAGTTCTTC
TRBD1,TRBJ1-2,.,TRBV10-2,CASRVSSRGQGGYGYTF,TGCGCCAGCAGGGTATCCTCGAGGGGACAGGGAGGCTATGGCTACACCTTC
.,TRBJ1-2,few,TRBV6-6,CASRSSPGPQPGYTF,TGTGCCAGCAGGTCCTCGCCCGGGCCCCAGCCGGGCTACACCTTC
.,TRBJ1-5,many,TRBV2,CASSGGTHPRRDGNQPQHF,TGTGCCAGCAGTGGGGGAACCCACCCTCGTCGGGACGGTAATCAGCCCCAGCATTTT
TRBD1,TRBJ1-5,few,TRBV20-1,CSARNRGTNSNQPQHF,TGCAGTGCTAGGAACAGGGGAACAAATAGCAATCAGCCCCAGCATTTT
.,TRBJ1-3,many,TRBV7-2,CASSLSGTLNTIYF,TGTGCCAGCAGCTTATCGGGGACTTTGAACACCATATATTTT
TRBD1,TRBJ2-5,.,TRBV20-1,CSARDQGASYQETQYF,TGCAGTGCTAGAGATCAGGGGGCGTCGTACCAAGAGACCCAGTACTTC
.,TRBJ1-2,.,TRBV20-1,CSAGSESYGYTF,TGCAGTGCTGGGTCAGAATCCTATGGCTACACCTTC
TRBD2,TRBJ2-1,many,TRBV7-9,CASSLWAGGSSYNEQFF,TGTGCCAGCAGCTTATGGGCGGGGGGGAGCTCCTACAATGAGCAGTTCTTC
.,TRBJ1-1,many,TRBV7-9,CASSPGRGQNTEAFF,TGTGCCAGCAGCCCCGGTCGGGGGCAGAACACTGAAGCTTTCTTT
.,TRBJ2-5,few,TRBV3-1,CASSQQGFQTQYF,TGTGCCAGCAGCCAACAGGGATTCCAGACCCAGTACTTC
.,TRBJ2-2,.,TRBV12-3/TRBV12-4,CASSFTRTTGELFF,TGTGCCAGCAGTTTTACCCGGACGACCGGGGAGCTGTTTTTT
TRBD2,TRBJ2-2,.,TRBV6-5,CASSRLAGAPGELFF,TGTGCCAGCAGCCGACTAGCGGGGGCCCCCGGGGAGCTGTTTTTT
TRBD2,TRBJ2-3,.,TRBV5-1,CASSLALGGTTDTQYF,TGCGCCAGCAGCTTGGCCCTCGGGGGGACCACAGATACGCAGTATTTT
TRBD2,TRBJ2-1,few,TRBV20-1,CSARDLRGIYNEQFF,TGCAGTGCTAGAGATTTGCGGGGGATCTACAATGAGCAGTTCTTC
TRBD1,TRBJ1-1,.,TRBV29-1,CSAEGGPGTEAFF,TGCAGCGCCGAAGGGGGCCCTGGGACTGAAGCTTTCTTT
TRBD1,TRBJ1-1,many,TRBV4-3,CASSHTGEDAEAFF,TGCGCCAGCAGCCACACAGGGGAGGACGCTGAAGCTTTCTTT
TRBD2,TRBJ2-1,.,TRBV4-3,CASSQDGLAGGRYNEQFF,TGCGCCAGCAGCCAAGATGGCCTTGCGGGGGGTCGCTACAATGAGCAGTTCTTC